This T cell receptor (beta chain) is from a study of neurological immune-mediated disorders. General study points: None of the CDR3 amino acid sequences found in expanded clones was shared across subjects. This suggests that the TCR-beta repertoires were private in all groups.

The time point denotes: technical triplicate 3. The unsorted libraries were prepared from 2 million PBMCs (stored at -80 C). 5'RACE employing 10-nucleotide random UMIs yielded the cDNA. The output of every sequencing run exceeded 170 million TCR-beta sequences, derived from 15-18 subjects. Each CDR3 protein is one row after TCRdb ran MiXCR on the 5' RACE reads. The sample yields about 44,000 distinct CDR3 sequences, 20% to 25% seen once. This clonotype was seen ten or more times. The antigen is undetermined. The receptor comes from a man in his sixties with HTLV-1-associated myelopathy (HAM/TSP). The source material was PBMCs.

CDR3 loop: CASSSGSGTGWNEQFF. The CDR3 nucleotides read TGTGCCAGCAGCTCGGGGTCCGGGACAGGGTGGAATGAGCAGTTCTTC. V and J are TRBV11-3 and TRBJ2-1; 9 positions agree with TRBD1. This CDR3 is built from 16 residues. Trimming cost V 4 bases and J 7 bases; bases outside gene matches: 11. Germline values: CDR1 SGHNT, CDR2 YENEEA.